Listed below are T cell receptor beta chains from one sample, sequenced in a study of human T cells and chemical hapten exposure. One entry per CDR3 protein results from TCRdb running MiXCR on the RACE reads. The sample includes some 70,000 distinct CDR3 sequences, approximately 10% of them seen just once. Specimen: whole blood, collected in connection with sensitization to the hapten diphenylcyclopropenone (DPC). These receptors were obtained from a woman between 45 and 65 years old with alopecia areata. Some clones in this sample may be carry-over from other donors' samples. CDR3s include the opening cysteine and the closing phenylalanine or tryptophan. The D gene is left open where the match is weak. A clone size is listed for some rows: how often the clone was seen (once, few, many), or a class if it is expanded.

CDR3aa: CASSYEGRGEKLFF
CDR3nt: TGTGCCAGCAGTTATGAAGGCAGAGGGGAAAAACTGTTTTTT
v_gene: TRBV6-6
d_gene: NA
j_gene: TRBJ1-4
abundance: few

CDR3aa: CASSLDDVAYGYTF
CDR3nt: TGTGCCAGCAGTTTAGATGATGTCGCCTATGGCTACACCTTC
v_gene: TRBV12-3/TRBV12-4
d_gene: NA
j_gene: TRBJ1-2
abundance: many

CDR3aa: CASSSSGSHSYEQYF
CDR3nt: TGTGCCAGCTCATCTAGCGGGAGCCACTCCTACGAGCAGTACTTC
v_gene: TRBV18
d_gene: TRBD2
j_gene: TRBJ2-7
abundance: many

CDR3aa: CSAYRDNTEAFF
CDR3nt: TGCAGTGCATACAGGGATAACACTGAAGCTTTCTTT
v_gene: TRBV20-1
d_gene: NA
j_gene: TRBJ1-1
abundance: few

CDR3aa: CASSLVGSENEKLFF
CDR3nt: TGTGCCAGCAGCTTAGTGGGATCCGAGAATGAAAAACTGTTTTTT
v_gene: TRBV11-2
d_gene: NA
j_gene: TRBJ1-4
abundance: NA

CDR3aa: CASKPGEGREQYF
CDR3nt: TGTGCCAGCAAACCCGGGGAGGGGAGGGAGCAGTACTTC
v_gene: TRBV6-6
d_gene: TRBD2
j_gene: TRBJ2-7
abundance: many

CDR3aa: CSVGQGASQPQHF
CDR3nt: TGCAGCGTTGGGCAGGGGGCAAGTCAGCCCCAGCATTTT
v_gene: TRBV29-1
d_gene: TRBD1
j_gene: TRBJ1-5
abundance: NA

CDR3aa: CSAQADTQYF
CDR3nt: TGCAGTGCTCAAGCAGATACGCAGTATTTT
v_gene: TRBV20-1
d_gene: NA
j_gene: TRBJ2-3
abundance: NA

CDR3aa: CASSSGRLALNYNEQFF
CDR3nt: TGTGCCAGCAGCTCGGGTCGACTAGCCCTAAACTACAATGAGCAGTTCTTC
v_gene: TRBV7-2
d_gene: TRBD2
j_gene: TRBJ2-1
abundance: NA

CDR3aa: CATSEMGLATDTQYF
CDR3nt: TGTGCCACCAGTGAGATGGGTTTGGCCACAGATACGCAGTATTTT
v_gene: TRBV24-1
d_gene: NA
j_gene: TRBJ2-3
abundance: NA

CDR3aa: CSVQDPGRPDTQYF
CDR3nt: TGCAGCGTCCAAGACCCCGGCCGGCCAGATACGCAGTATTTT
v_gene: TRBV29-1
d_gene: NA
j_gene: TRBJ2-3
abundance: many

CDR3aa: CASSETGVLNYGYTF
CDR3nt: TGCGCCAGCAGCGAAACAGGGGTGTTGAACTATGGCTACACCTTC
v_gene: TRBV5-1
d_gene: TRBD1
j_gene: TRBJ1-2
abundance: few

CDR3aa: CASSVDGGGPEAFF
CDR3nt: TGTGCCAGCAGCGTAGATGGAGGCGGTCCTGAAGCTTTCTTT
v_gene: TRBV9
d_gene: NA
j_gene: TRBJ1-1
abundance: many

CDR3aa: CASSSGIAGTEAFF
CDR3nt: TGCGCCAGCAGCTCTGGGATAGCTGGGACTGAAGCTTTCTTT
v_gene: TRBV5-1
d_gene: NA
j_gene: TRBJ1-1
abundance: NA

CDR3aa: CASSAWGLAGHYNEQFF
CDR3nt: TGTGCCAGCAGTGCCTGGGGACTAGCGGGGCACTACAATGAGCAGTTCTTC
v_gene: TRBV5-6
d_gene: TRBD2
j_gene: TRBJ2-1
abundance: few

CDR3aa: CASDKVAVEQFF
CDR3nt: TGTGCTAGTGATAAGGTGGCGGTTGAGCAGTTCTTC
v_gene: TRBV12-5
d_gene: NA
j_gene: TRBJ2-1
abundance: NA

CDR3aa: CASTGLANTGELFF
CDR3nt: TGTGCCAGCACCGGACTAGCGAATACCGGGGAGCTGTTTTTT
v_gene: TRBV2
d_gene: TRBD2
j_gene: TRBJ2-2
abundance: many

CDR3aa: CSATSGKGTGELFF
CDR3nt: TGCAGTGCAACTAGCGGGAAGGGTACCGGGGAGCTGTTTTTT
v_gene: TRBV20-1
d_gene: TRBD2
j_gene: TRBJ2-2
abundance: many

CDR3aa: CSARPPLQNTEAFF
CDR3nt: TGCAGTGCTAGACCCCCCTTACAGAACACTGAAGCTTTCTTT
v_gene: TRBV20-1
d_gene: NA
j_gene: TRBJ1-1
abundance: NA

CDR3aa: CASSLDQGAFYTQYF
CDR3nt: TGTGCCAGCAGTTTAGATCAGGGGGCGTTTTATACGCAGTATTTT
v_gene: TRBV27
d_gene: TRBD1
j_gene: TRBJ2-3
abundance: few

CDR3aa: CSAAPMGLPNTGELFF
CDR3nt: TGCAGTGCTGCCCCAATGGGGCTTCCGAACACCGGGGAGCTGTTTTTT
v_gene: TRBV20-1
d_gene: NA
j_gene: TRBJ2-2
abundance: few

CDR3aa: CASSTGQGPVTDTQYF
CDR3nt: TGTGCCAGCAGTACGGGACAGGGACCCGTCACAGATACGCAGTATTTT
v_gene: TRBV6-1
d_gene: TRBD1
j_gene: TRBJ2-3
abundance: many

CDR3aa: CASSAFPGTPYEQYF
CDR3nt: TGTGCCAGCAGTGCCTTTCCCGGGACACCCTACGAGCAGTACTTC
v_gene: TRBV2
d_gene: NA
j_gene: TRBJ2-7
abundance: many